The rows below give T cell receptor beta chains drawn from one sample of a study of cytomegalovirus exposure and HLA in healthy donors. Some clones are missing from TCRdb's copy, which holds only in-frame ones; the method was immunoSEQ multiplex PCR. In the table there are under 200,000 clones, approximately 75% of which are singletons. The specimen sequenced was PBMCs. The receptor set was obtained from a man aged 45-65 years in good health and CMV-seropositive. The CDR3 runs from the conserved cysteine through the conserved F or W. The D gene is left open where the match is weak. Size is omitted from some rows. Given values are once, few, many or a class for expanded clones.

d_gene: .
v_gene: TRBV7-6
abundance: .
j_gene: TRBJ2-7
CDR3nt: TGTGCCAGCAGCTTATACGGCGGGGTTGACGAGCAGTACTTC
CDR3aa: CASSLYGGVDEQYF

d_gene: TRBD2
v_gene: TRBV4-1
abundance: .
j_gene: TRBJ2-3
CDR3nt: TGCGCCAGCGGGTTTTCTAGCGGGGGGGCAGCAGATACGCAGTATTTT
CDR3aa: CASGFSSGGAADTQYF

d_gene: TRBD1
v_gene: TRBV27
abundance: .
j_gene: TRBJ1-2
CDR3nt: TGTGCCAGCACCGTCGCAGGGGGCTTGACGGGCTACACCTTC
CDR3aa: CASTVAGGLTGYTF

d_gene: .
v_gene: TRBV7-2
abundance: .
j_gene: TRBJ1-1
CDR3nt: TGTGCCAGCAGCTTAGTCACGAGGAACACTGAAGCTTTCTTT
CDR3aa: CASSLVTRNTEAFF

d_gene: .
v_gene: TRBV5-1
abundance: .
j_gene: TRBJ1-1
CDR3nt: TGCGCCAGCAGCCCAGCACTCCCGGGAAACACTGAAGCTTTCTTT
CDR3aa: CASSPALPGNTEAFF

d_gene: .
v_gene: TRBV5-1
abundance: .
j_gene: TRBJ2-7
CDR3nt: TGCGCCAGCAGCTTGGCCGTTCAGGTCAACGAGCAGTACTTC
CDR3aa: CASSLAVQVNEQYF

d_gene: TRBD2
v_gene: TRBV6-5
abundance: .
j_gene: TRBJ2-7
CDR3nt: TGTGCCAGCAGTTACGGACTAGCATCCCACGAGCAGTACTTC
CDR3aa: CASSYGLASHEQYF

d_gene: TRBD1
v_gene: TRBV4-1
abundance: .
j_gene: TRBJ2-7
CDR3nt: TGCGCCAGCAGCCAAGTCGACAGGGTGATAGACGAGCAGTACTTC
CDR3aa: CASSQVDRVIDEQYF

d_gene: TRBD1
v_gene: TRBV7-2
abundance: .
j_gene: TRBJ1-5
CDR3nt: TGTGCCAGCAGAATGGGACAGGGATTAAATCAGCCCCAGCATTTT
CDR3aa: CASRMGQGLNQPQHF

d_gene: .
v_gene: TRBV7-6
abundance: .
j_gene: TRBJ1-6
CDR3nt: TGTGCCAGCAGTCCTGGGGGGGGCGAGCCCCTCCACTTT
CDR3aa: CASSPGGGEPLHF

d_gene: .
v_gene: TRBV18
abundance: .
j_gene: TRBJ1-2
CDR3nt: TGTGCCAGCTCACCATCGGGGGTGGGTCGTGGCTACACCTTC
CDR3aa: CASSPSGVGRGYTF

d_gene: .
v_gene: TRBV5-4
abundance: few
j_gene: TRBJ2-7
CDR3nt: TGTGCCAGCAGCCATTCCTGGACAGCCGGGCGTGACGAGCAGTACTTC
CDR3aa: CASSHSWTAGRDEQYF

d_gene: .
v_gene: TRBV9
abundance: .
j_gene: TRBJ2-7
CDR3nt: TGTGCCAGCAGCGTAGACCAGGGGCAATACGAGCAGTACTTC
CDR3aa: CASSVDQGQYEQYF

d_gene: TRBD2
v_gene: TRBV6-4
abundance: .
j_gene: TRBJ2-1
CDR3nt: TGTGCCAGCAGCCCATCTAGCGGGGACTACAATGAGCAGTTCTTC
CDR3aa: CASSPSSGDYNEQFF

d_gene: .
v_gene: TRBV11-2
abundance: .
j_gene: TRBJ2-3
CDR3nt: TGTGCCAGCAGCCGAGGGGCCAGGGGCCAGGATACGCAGTATTTT
CDR3aa: CASSRGARGQDTQYF

d_gene: TRBD1
v_gene: TRBV5-1
abundance: .
j_gene: TRBJ1-1
CDR3nt: TGCGCCAGCAGCTTGGAGACAGGGGTAATGGGCACTGAAGCTTTCTTT
CDR3aa: CASSLETGVMGTEAFF

d_gene: TRBD2
v_gene: TRBV7-9
abundance: .
j_gene: TRBJ2-5
CDR3nt: TGTGCCAGCAGCTTAGTCCTGCGGGGGGAAGAGACCCAGTACTTC
CDR3aa: CASSLVLRGEETQYF

d_gene: .
v_gene: TRBV11-2
abundance: once
j_gene: TRBJ1-1
CDR3nt: TGTGCCAGCAGCCGCCGCCGTGAGGAGATGAACACTGAAGCTTTCTTT
CDR3aa: CASSRRREEMNTEAFF

d_gene: .
v_gene: TRBV7-2
abundance: .
j_gene: TRBJ1-4
CDR3nt: TGTGCCAGCAGCCGGACAGCTACTAATGAAAAACTGTTTTTT
CDR3aa: CASSRTATNEKLFF

d_gene: .
v_gene: TRBV19
abundance: .
j_gene: TRBJ1-2
CDR3nt: TGTGCCAGTAGTATCCTGCAGGGCCGTACCAACTATGGCTACACCTTC
CDR3aa: CASSILQGRTNYGYTF

d_gene: .
v_gene: TRBV4-3
abundance: once
j_gene: TRBJ1-6
CDR3nt: TGCGCCAGCAGCCGGGAGCTGACTCTAATTTCACCCCTCCACTTT
CDR3aa: CASSRELTLISPLHF

d_gene: TRBD1
v_gene: TRBV19
abundance: .
j_gene: TRBJ1-6
CDR3nt: TGTGCCAGTAGTATAATGGGGACAGGGAATGATTCACCCCTCCACTTT
CDR3aa: CASSIMGTGNDSPLHF

d_gene: TRBD1
v_gene: TRBV5-4
abundance: .
j_gene: TRBJ1-2
CDR3nt: TGTGCCAGCAGCCCCCGGACAGGGTTTAATGGCTACACCTTC
CDR3aa: CASSPRTGFNGYTF

d_gene: .
v_gene: TRBV5-1
abundance: .
j_gene: TRBJ1-4
CDR3nt: TGCGCCAGCAGCGCAGGCGGGGTTAATGAAAAACTGTTTTTT
CDR3aa: CASSAGGVNEKLFF

d_gene: TRBD1
v_gene: TRBV6-6
abundance: once
j_gene: TRBJ1-6
CDR3nt: TGTGCCACAACTTCGGGACAGAGAAATTCACCCCTCCACTTT
CDR3aa: CATTSGQRNSPLHF

d_gene: TRBD2
v_gene: TRBV25-1
abundance: .
j_gene: TRBJ2-1
CDR3nt: TGTGCCAGCAGTGATCCGTCACTAGCGGGGGGGTACAATGAGCAGTTCTTC
CDR3aa: CASSDPSLAGGYNEQFF

d_gene: .
v_gene: TRBV5-4
abundance: .
j_gene: TRBJ1-1
CDR3nt: TGTGCCAGCAGCTTGGGATCAGGGATAAGCACTGAAGCTTTCTTT
CDR3aa: CASSLGSGISTEAFF

d_gene: .
v_gene: TRBV18
abundance: .
j_gene: TRBJ1-5
CDR3nt: TGTGCCAGCTCACCAGGGGGGGGTCAGCCCCAGCATTTT
CDR3aa: CASSPGGGQPQHF

d_gene: TRBD1
v_gene: TRBV7-6
abundance: .
j_gene: TRBJ2-5
CDR3nt: TGTGCCAGCAGCTTGAGTCGGACAGGGGGGGGGCAAGAGACCCAGTACTTC
CDR3aa: CASSLSRTGGGQETQYF

d_gene: .
v_gene: TRBV7-6
abundance: .
j_gene: TRBJ2-7
CDR3nt: TGTGCCAGCAGCCCCCTCGGGCCTAGCGCGGCCTACGAGCAGTACTTC
CDR3aa: CASSPLGPSAAYEQYF

d_gene: .
v_gene: TRBV4-3
abundance: .
j_gene: TRBJ2-1
CDR3nt: TGCGCCAGCAGCCAAGATGAGGGGGATGAGCAGTTCTTC
CDR3aa: CASSQDEGDEQFF

d_gene: TRBD1
v_gene: TRBV19
abundance: .
j_gene: TRBJ1-6
CDR3nt: TGTGCCAGTACCCGGGACAGGGTGGGTTCACCCCTCCACTTT
CDR3aa: CASTRDRVGSPLHF

d_gene: TRBD1
v_gene: TRBV6-6
abundance: few
j_gene: TRBJ1-2
CDR3nt: TGTGCCAGCAGCGGAGCTCGGACAGGGGGGAACTATGGCTACACCTTC
CDR3aa: CASSGARTGGNYGYTF

d_gene: TRBD1
v_gene: TRBV7-2
abundance: .
j_gene: TRBJ1-1
CDR3nt: TGTGCCAGCAGCAAGGGACAGGTGAACACTGAAGCTTTCTTT
CDR3aa: CASSKGQVNTEAFF

d_gene: TRBD1
v_gene: TRBV5-8
abundance: .
j_gene: TRBJ1-1
CDR3nt: TGTGCCAGCAGCTTACAGGGGGCCCCTGAAGCTTTCTTT
CDR3aa: CASSLQGAPEAFF

d_gene: .
v_gene: TRBV6-1
abundance: .
j_gene: TRBJ2-5
CDR3nt: TGTGCCAGCAGTGAATTTAACAGGCACCAAGAGACCCAGTACTTC
CDR3aa: CASSEFNRHQETQYF

d_gene: .
v_gene: TRBV5-4
abundance: .
j_gene: TRBJ2-2
CDR3nt: TGTGCCAGCAGCTTGGTTGGTGAAAACTCCGGGGAGCTGTTTTTT
CDR3aa: CASSLVGENSGELFF

d_gene: TRBD1
v_gene: TRBV7-2
abundance: .
j_gene: TRBJ1-2
CDR3nt: TGTGCCAGCAGCCCAGACAGGGGATTTTTATCCTATGGCTACACCTTC
CDR3aa: CASSPDRGFLSYGYTF

d_gene: .
v_gene: TRBV6-5
abundance: .
j_gene: TRBJ2-5
CDR3nt: TGTGCCAGCAGTTACACACTACAAGAGACCCAGTACTTC
CDR3aa: CASSYTLQETQYF

d_gene: .
v_gene: TRBV27
abundance: once
j_gene: TRBJ1-1
CDR3nt: TGTGCCAGCAGGGGGGGGCTGAACACTGAAGCTTTCTTT
CDR3aa: CASRGGLNTEAFF

d_gene: TRBD2
v_gene: TRBV11-1
abundance: few
j_gene: TRBJ2-1
CDR3nt: TGTGCCAGCAGCTTAGACTTAGCGGGGCAGAATGAGCAGTTCTTC
CDR3aa: CASSLDLAGQNEQFF

d_gene: TRBD2
v_gene: TRBV5-1
abundance: few
j_gene: TRBJ2-3
CDR3nt: TGCGCCAGCAGCGTACTAGCGGGAGACACAGATACGCAGTATTTT
CDR3aa: CASSVLAGDTDTQYF

d_gene: .
v_gene: TRBV5-8
abundance: .
j_gene: TRBJ1-1
CDR3nt: TGTGCCAGCAGCTTGGTGTTCCGGTTGATGAACACTGAAGCTTTCTTT
CDR3aa: CASSLVFRLMNTEAFF

d_gene: .
v_gene: TRBV19
abundance: .
j_gene: TRBJ1-5
CDR3nt: TGTGCCAGTAGAGATACAGTTTACAATCAGCCCCAGCATTTT
CDR3aa: CASRDTVYNQPQHF

d_gene: .
v_gene: TRBV4-3
abundance: .
j_gene: TRBJ1-6
CDR3nt: TGCGCCAGCAGCCAAGAACAGACAATCTCACCCCTCCACTTT
CDR3aa: CASSQEQTISPLHF

d_gene: .
v_gene: TRBV2
abundance: .
j_gene: TRBJ1-4
CDR3nt: TGTGCCACCGCCCCCGATGTAACGGGTGAAAAACTGTTTTTT
CDR3aa: CATAPDVTGEKLFF

d_gene: .
v_gene: TRBV18
abundance: .
j_gene: TRBJ1-1
CDR3nt: TGTGCCAGCTCACCACAATACAGCCGGAACACTGAAGCTTTCTTT
CDR3aa: CASSPQYSRNTEAFF

d_gene: .
v_gene: TRBV6-5
abundance: .
j_gene: TRBJ1-1
CDR3nt: TGTGCCAGCTTGGGGGCAGGCACTGAAGCTTTCTTT
CDR3aa: CASLGAGTEAFF

d_gene: TRBD1
v_gene: TRBV5-1
abundance: once
j_gene: TRBJ1-2
CDR3nt: TGCGCCAGCAGCTTAGGGGGCGCCAACTATGGCTACACCTTC
CDR3aa: CASSLGGANYGYTF